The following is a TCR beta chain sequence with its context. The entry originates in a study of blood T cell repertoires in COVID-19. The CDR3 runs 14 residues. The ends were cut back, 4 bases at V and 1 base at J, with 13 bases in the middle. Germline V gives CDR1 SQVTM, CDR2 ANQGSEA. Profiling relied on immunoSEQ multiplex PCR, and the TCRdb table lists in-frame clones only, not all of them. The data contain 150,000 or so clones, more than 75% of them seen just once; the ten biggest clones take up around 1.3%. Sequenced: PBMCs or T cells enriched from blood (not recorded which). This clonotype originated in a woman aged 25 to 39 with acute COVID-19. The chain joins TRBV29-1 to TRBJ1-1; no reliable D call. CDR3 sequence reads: CSVVRFSKNTEAFF. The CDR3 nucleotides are TGCAGCGTTGTCAGGTTCAGCAAGAACACTGAAGCTTTCTTT.